Below, 27 T cell receptor beta chains from the same sample are listed, as sequenced in a study of T-cell reconstitution after alpha-beta-depleted transplantation in children. Preparation of the TCRbeta library was carried out with unique molecular identifiers. TCRdb fed the PCR reads into MiXCR, producing one record per CDR3 protein. Among fewer than 500,000 distinct CDR3 sequences, roughly 44% were seen once, and the ten largest hold around 29%. Sequences were derived from PBMCs, sampled before TCRalphabeta/CD19-depleted stem cell transplant. These receptors all come from a girl aged 2 to 10 with aplastic anemia, due to receive a stem cell transplant.

This clonotype was picked up many times. The J gene is TRBJ2-2, the V gene TRBV12-3 or TRBV12-4, with TRBD1 as a possible D gene (6 bases). This CDR3 spans 15 amino acids. V lost 7 bases, J lost 4 bases, and 16 bases lay in between. CDR3: CASTLGQHPTGELFF. The CDR3 DNA follows: TGTGCCAGCACCCTCGGACAGCACCCCACCGGGGAGCTGTTTTTT.

Comments on this clonotype: A read error may be the cause here, since a much bigger clone is one base away. V is TRBV27 and J is TRBJ2-1, with D perhaps matching TRBD1 or TRBD2 (5 bases each). The CDR3 loop spans 12 amino acids. Germline V lookup: CDR1 MNHEY, CDR2 SMNVEV (reference sequence). CDR3 DNA sequence: TGTGCCAGCGCCCAAACCGGGGCTGAGCAGCTCTTC. Its protein product is CASAQTGAEQLF.

The chain carries TRBV15 and TRBJ2-7, with 12 bases fitting TRBD2. Germline V gene lookup returns CDR1 LNHNV and CDR2 YYDKDF (reference sequence). CDR3 length: 18 amino acids. With V trimmed by 1 base and J by 1 base, 8 bases remained unmatched. The CDR3, as DNA: TGTGCCACCAGCAGAGCTCCTAGCGGGAGGGGTAGGTCCTACGAGCAGTACTTC. This codes for CATSRAPSGRGRSYEQYF. Combining the CDR3 with reference TRBV15 and TRBJ2-7 gives the whole variable domain DAMVIQNPRYQVTQFGKPVTLSCSQTLNHNVMYWYQQKSSQAPKLLFHYYDKDFNNEADTPDNFQSRRPNTSFCFLDIRSPGLGDTAMYLCATSRAPSGRGRSYEQYFGPGTRLTVT.

The J gene is TRBJ2-7, the V gene TRBV15; a weak D match, TRBD1 (5 bases). Germline V gives CDR1 LNHNV, CDR2 YYDKDF (reference sequence). V lost 5 bases, J lost 6 bases, and 11 bases lay in between. The CDR3 is made up of 12 amino acids. The CDR3 here is CATSPRGSEQYF. In DNA form, the CDR3 reads TGTGCCACCAGCCCAAGGGGTAGCGAGCAGTACTTC.

This clonotype was seen at least ten times. The V call is TRBV20-1, the J call TRBJ2-7; 9 nucleotides match TRBD2. Looked up from germline, CDR1 is DFQATT and CDR2 is SNEGSKA (reference sequence). This CDR3 region has 15 residues. V shed 6 bases, J shed 7 bases, and the junction held 16 bases outside the gene matches. In DNA form, the CDR3 reads TGCAGTGCCCCGCCAGCGGAGCGGGAGGCAAAAGAGCAGTACTTC. This gives the protein CSAPPAEREAKEQYF.

The V and J genes are TRBV11-1 and TRBJ2-1; 9 bases agree with TRBD2. The trim removed 1 base at V and 10 bases at J, leaving 14 bases unmatched. Germline V gene sequence: CDR1 SGHAT, CDR2 FQDESV (reference sequence). This CDR3 has 17 residues. The CDR3 bases are TGTGCCAGCAGCTTAGGGCTAGCGGGACCCCAGCGGCGGGAGCAGTTCTTC. Protein sequence: CASSLGLAGPQRREQFF. Looking up the rest from reference TRBV11-1 and TRBJ2-1 gives the full variable domain: EAEVAQSPRYKITEKSQAVAFWCDPISGHATLYWYRQILGQGPELLVQFQDESVVDDSQLPKDRFSAERLKGVDSTLKIQPAELGDSAMYLCASSLGLAGPQRREQFFGPGTRLTVL.

This clonotype was detected once. This chain links TRBV9 with TRBJ2-3, with D possibly being TRBD2 (6 bases). V was cut by 0 bases and J by 1 base, with 9 bases left in between. The CDR3 consists of 15 residues. Germline CDR1 and CDR2: SGDLS and YYNGEE. The CDR3 DNA sequence: TGTGCCAGCAGCGTAGATTGGAGGGGCACAGATACGCAGTATTTT. As protein: CASSVDWRGTDTQYF.

This clonotype was recorded at least ten times. The chain uses TRBV7-3 and TRBJ2-3, with 15 bases matching TRBD2. This CDR3 has 21 residues. Unmatched junction bases numbered 19, after V lost 5 bases and J lost 4 bases. Per the germline V gene, CDR1 is SGHTA and CDR2 is FQGTGA. This CDR3 is CASSPRGGGGTSGRKADTQYF. CDR3 bases: TGTGCCAGCAGCCCCAGGGGGGGCGGCGGGACTAGCGGGAGGAAGGCAGATACGCAGTATTTT.

This clonotype was detected ten times or more. The CDR3 nucleotides read TGTGCCAGCAGTTTGACAGGGATCTACGAGCAGTACTTC. This codes for CASSLTGIYEQYF. J is TRBJ2-7 and V is TRBV12-3 or TRBV12-4; 7 nucleotides align to TRBD1. CDR3 length: 13 amino acids. V shed 3 bases and J 3 bases; nucleotides not matched to a gene: 2.

The chain links TRBV4-1 to TRBJ2-1; 15 bases match TRBD2. Trimming removed 4 bases from V and 7 bases from J; junction bases left unmatched: 8. The CDR3 is 17 residues long. Germline values: CDR1 MGHRA, CDR2 YSYEKL. CDR3 amino acids: CASSPWTSGGAGNEQFF. CDR3 nucleotide sequence: TGCGCCAGCAGCCCCTGGACTAGCGGGGGGGCCGGGAATGAGCAGTTCTTC.

The chain joins TRBV5-1 to TRBJ1-1; 9 bases agree with TRBD1. Germline trimming cut 2 bases from V and 4 bases from J; bases unmatched to any gene: 0. Germline V lookup: CDR1 SGHRS, CDR2 YFSETQ. The length of the CDR3 is 13 residues. The CDR3 coding sequence is TGCGCCAGCAGCTTACAGGGGGCCACTGAAGCTTTCTTT. Its protein is CASSLQGATEAFF. The full variable domain, rest sourced from reference TRBV5-1 and TRBJ1-1, is KAGVTQTPRYLIKTRGQQVTLSCSPISGHRSVSWYQQTPGQGLQFLFEYFSETQRNKGNFPGRFSGRQFSNSRSEMNVSTLELGDSALYLCASSLQGATEAFFGQGTRLTVV.

The V gene is TRBV5-1, the J gene TRBJ2-1, with 7 nucleotides matching TRBD2. Germline CDR1 reads SGHRS; CDR2 reads YFSETQ. The CDR3 totals 15 residues. Trimming took 0 bases from V and 9 from J; bases not matched to a gene: 9. CDR3 protein: CASSLASAGAIEQFF. As DNA, the CDR3 is TGCGCCAGCAGCTTGGCTTCCGCGGGAGCGATTGAGCAGTTCTTC.

Only one count was recorded for this clonotype. A much larger clone differs from this one at a single base, so this may be a read error. The chain joins TRBV12-3 or TRBV12-4 to TRBJ2-3; 10 nucleotides agree with TRBD2. The trim removed 10 bases at V and 7 bases at J, leaving 20 bases unmatched. This CDR3 contains 17 residues. CDR3 sequence (DNA): TGTGCCATCAGCTCGACTCTAGCGGGAGCGGGCGGCAATACGCAGTATTTT. It translates to CAISSTLAGAGGNTQYF.

This clonotype was seen at least ten times. The CDR3 region is CASSSRPLAGLTDTQYF. Written as DNA, the CDR3 is TGTGCCAGCAGTTCACGGCCCTTAGCGGGGCTCACAGATACGCAGTATTTT. The chain joins TRBV27 to TRBJ2-3; 8 nucleotides match TRBD2. The CDR3 contains 17 residues. The V and J ends lost 4 bases and 2 bases, in that order; junction bases with no gene match: 11. Germline assignment: CDR1 MNHEY and CDR2 SMNVEV (reference sequence).

This clonotype was detected many times. V gene TRBV5-1 combines with J gene TRBJ2-3, with D hard to call. V gave up 0 bases and J gave up 2 bases, with 7 bases separating them. This CDR3 is built from 14 residues. CDR1 SGHRS and CDR2 YFSETQ come from the germline V gene. The CDR3 sequence: CASSLGLDTDTQYF. The CDR3 DNA follows: TGCGCCAGCAGCTTGGGCTTGGACACAGATACGCAGTATTTT.

There are a few counts of this clonotype. The V call is TRBV28, the J call TRBJ1-2, with 7 bases lining up with TRBD1. This CDR3 contains 14 residues. V shed 4 bases and J 2 bases; nucleotides not matched to a gene: 4. Per germline, CDR1 MDHEN and CDR2 SYDVKM. The CDR3 here is CASSWGRGNYGYTF. The CDR3, as DNA: TGTGCCAGCAGTTGGGGCAGGGGGAACTATGGCTACACCTTC.

The chain links TRBV20-1 to TRBJ1-1; D not certain. Trimming cost V 1 base and J 4 bases, with 22 bases left between them. This CDR3 has 17 amino acids. Germline values: CDR1 DFQATT, CDR2 SNEGSKA (reference sequence). The CDR3 DNA reads TGCAGTGCTAGAGGATTCGATTCGGCTCTGGCCGGCACTGAAGCTTTCTTT. It translates to CSARGFDSALAGTEAFF.

J is TRBJ2-3 and V is TRBV7-2; D is unresolved. V was clipped by 4 bases and J by 7 bases, with 6 bases between them. Per germline, CDR1 SGHTA and CDR2 FQGNSA. The CDR3 sequence is 11 residues long. CDR3 loop: CASSSEYTQYF. For the CDR3, the DNA is TGTGCCAGCAGCTCGGAGTATACGCAGTATTTT.

The V and J genes are TRBV7-9 and TRBJ2-5; D ambiguous. Germline assignment: CDR1 SEHNR and CDR2 FQNEAQ (reference sequence). This CDR3 has 11 residues. Deletions cut 7 bases from V and 5 bases from J, with 8 bases between. The CDR3 spells CASTLEETQYF. CDR3 in DNA: TGTGCCAGCACCCTTGAGGAGACCCAGTACTTC.

This clonotype has only a few counts. The CDR3 nucleotides read TGCAGTGCTATGGCGGAAACCTACGAGCAGTACTTC. Residues: CSAMAETYEQYF. The J gene is TRBJ2-7, the V gene TRBV20-1; D is undetermined. V was pared by 4 bases and J by 2 bases, with 9 bases between. This CDR3 has 12 residues. Germline loops: CDR1 DFQATT, CDR2 SNEGSKA (reference sequence).

This clonotype was detected many times. V usage is TRBV12-3 or TRBV12-4 and J usage is TRBJ1-2, with 7 bases identical to TRBD1. CDR3 length: 13 residues. V lost 3 bases to trimming and J lost 4 bases; unmatched junction nucleotides: 2. The CDR3 region is CASSFNRGYGYTF. In DNA, the CDR3 is TGTGCCAGCAGTTTTAACAGGGGCTATGGCTACACCTTC.

This clonotype came up a few times. V is TRBV7-2 and J is TRBJ1-4; D is undetermined. The germline V gene encodes CDR1 SGHTA and CDR2 FQGNSA. The CDR3 has 16 amino acids. Trimming removed 1 base from V and 7 bases from J, with 16 bases in between. The DNA for the CDR3 is TGTGCCAGCAGCTTAGTTTGGGAGGGAGACGGTGAAAAACTGTTTTTT. Amino acids: CASSLVWEGDGEKLFF.

The V gene is TRBV18, the J gene TRBJ2-7, with 13 bases lining up with TRBD2. The CDR3 spans 15 residues. Trimming took 6 bases from V and 5 from J; bases not matched to a gene: 7. CDR1 is KGHSH, CDR2 LQKENI, per germline. The CDR3 bases are TGTGCCAGCTCGCCGATCGGACTAGCGGGAGACGAGCAGTACTTC. Its translation: CASSPIGLAGDEQYF. The full variable domain, its missing parts supplied by reference TRBV18 and TRBJ2-7, is NAGVMQNPRHLVRRRGQEARLRCSPMKGHSHVYWYRQLPEEGLKFMVYLQKENIIDESGMPKERFSAEFPKEGPSILRIQQVVRGDSAAYFCASSPIGLAGDEQYFGPGTRLTVT.

This clonotype showed up just once. This chain connects TRBV11-3 to TRBJ2-1, with TRBD1 identical over 11 bases. This CDR3 comprises 16 residues. Germline V gene data show CDR1 as SGHNT and CDR2 as YENEEA. J gave up 5 bases and V 5 bases, and 8 bases lay outside the gene matches. The CDR3 DNA is TGTGCCAGCAGCCCGAACGGACAGGGGGCTCACAATGAGCAGTTCTTC. Its protein product is CASSPNGQGAHNEQFF.

This clonotype was seen once. The rearrangement uses TRBV7-9 and TRBJ2-5; D perhaps matches TRBD1 (8 bases). V was cut by 5 bases and J by 2 bases, with 12 bases left in between. CDR1 is SEHNR and CDR2 is FQNEAQ in the germline V gene (reference sequence). The CDR3 is 14 residues long. Written as DNA, the CDR3 is TGTGCCAGCAGCCAACAGGGGGGGCAAGAGACCCAGTACTTC. Protein sequence: CASSQQGGQETQYF. The entire variable domain, with the rest obtained from reference TRBV7-9 and TRBJ2-5, is as follows: DTGVSQNPRHKITKRGQNVTFRCDPISEHNRLYWYRQTLGQGPEFLTYFQNEAQLEKSRLLSDRFSAERPKGSFSTLEIQRTEQGDSAMYLCASSQQGGQETQYFGPGTRLLVL.

This clonotype has only a few counts. The CDR3 protein is CASIVRGRAGISTEAFF. CDR3 DNA sequence: TGTGCCAGCATTGTCAGGGGGAGGGCAGGGATTAGCACTGAAGCTTTCTTT. This sequence joins TRBV2 and TRBJ1-1, with 7 positions matching TRBD1. With V trimmed by 7 bases and J by 4 bases, 18 bases remained unmatched. Germline CDR1 SNHLY, CDR2 FYNNEI. The length of the CDR3 is 17 residues.

This clonotype appeared a few times. This chain uses TRBV6-1 with TRBJ2-5; the D call may be TRBD1 or TRBD2 (5 bases each). Germline CDR1 is MNHNS and CDR2 is SASEGT. Trimming took off 3 bases at V and 2 bases at J, with 13 bases between the two ends. The CDR3 length is 15 residues. CDR3 sequence: CASSEGWGIQETQYF. CDR3 nucleotide sequence: TGTGCCAGCAGTGAGGGGTGGGGGATACAAGAGACCCAGTACTTC.